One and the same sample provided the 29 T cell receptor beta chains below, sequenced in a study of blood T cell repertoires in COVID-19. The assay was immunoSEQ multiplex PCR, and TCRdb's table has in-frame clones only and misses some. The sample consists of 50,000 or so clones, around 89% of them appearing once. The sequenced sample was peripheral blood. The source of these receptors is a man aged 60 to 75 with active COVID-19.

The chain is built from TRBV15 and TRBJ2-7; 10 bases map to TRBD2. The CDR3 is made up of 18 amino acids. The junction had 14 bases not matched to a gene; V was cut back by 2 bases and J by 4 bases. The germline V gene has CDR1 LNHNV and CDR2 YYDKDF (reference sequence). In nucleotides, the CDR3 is TGTGCCACCAGCAGACGGGCGGCTCTAGCGGGAGCAGGGTACGAGCAGTACTTC. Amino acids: CATSRRAALAGAGYEQYF.

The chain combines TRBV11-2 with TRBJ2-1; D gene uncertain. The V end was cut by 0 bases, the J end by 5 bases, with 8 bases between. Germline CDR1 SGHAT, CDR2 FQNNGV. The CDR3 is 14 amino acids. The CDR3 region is CASSLDLVDNEQFF. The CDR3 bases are TGTGCCAGCAGCTTAGATTTGGTAGACAATGAGCAGTTCTTC. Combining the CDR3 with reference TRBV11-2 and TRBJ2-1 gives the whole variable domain EAGVAQSPRYKIIEKRQSVAFWCNPISGHATLYWYQQILGQGPKLLIQFQNNGVVDDSQLPKDRFSAERLKGVDSTLKIQPAKLEDSAVYLCASSLDLVDNEQFFGPGTRLTVL.

The DNA for the CDR3 is TGTGCCATCCACCCCGGGGGGCTCGTCTACGAGCAGTACTTC. This gives the protein CAIHPGGLVYEQYF. The gene calls are TRBV10-3 and TRBJ2-7; D may be TRBD2 (7 bases). This CDR3 is 14 amino acids long. Trimming removed 8 bases at V and 3 bases at J, with 17 bases between. Germline loops: CDR1 ENHRY, CDR2 SYGVKD.

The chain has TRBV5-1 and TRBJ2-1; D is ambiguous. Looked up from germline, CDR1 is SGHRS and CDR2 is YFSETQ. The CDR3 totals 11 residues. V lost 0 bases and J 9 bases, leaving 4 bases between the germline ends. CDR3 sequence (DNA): TGCGCCAGCAGCTTGGCGGGTGAGCAGTTCTTC. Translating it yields CASSLAGEQFF.

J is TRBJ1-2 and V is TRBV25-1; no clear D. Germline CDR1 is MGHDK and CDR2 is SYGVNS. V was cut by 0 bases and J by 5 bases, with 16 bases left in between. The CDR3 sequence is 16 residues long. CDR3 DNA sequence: TGTGCCAGCAGTGAATATGCGGGTGGCAGGTCTTATGGCTACACCTTC. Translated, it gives CASSEYAGGRSYGYTF.

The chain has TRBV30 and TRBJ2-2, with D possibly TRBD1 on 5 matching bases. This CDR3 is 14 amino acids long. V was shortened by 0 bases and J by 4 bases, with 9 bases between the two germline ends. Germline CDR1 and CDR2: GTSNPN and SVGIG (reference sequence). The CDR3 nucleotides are TGTGCCTGGAGTGTACAGGTCGGCACCGGGGAGCTGTTTTTT. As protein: CAWSVQVGTGELFF.

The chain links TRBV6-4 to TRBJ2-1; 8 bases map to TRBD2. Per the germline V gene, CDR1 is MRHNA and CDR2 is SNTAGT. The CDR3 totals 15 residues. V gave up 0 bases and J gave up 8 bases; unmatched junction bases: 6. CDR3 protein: CASSDSAGGGDEQFF. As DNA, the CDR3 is TGTGCCAGCAGTGACTCCGCGGGGGGAGGCGATGAGCAGTTCTTC.

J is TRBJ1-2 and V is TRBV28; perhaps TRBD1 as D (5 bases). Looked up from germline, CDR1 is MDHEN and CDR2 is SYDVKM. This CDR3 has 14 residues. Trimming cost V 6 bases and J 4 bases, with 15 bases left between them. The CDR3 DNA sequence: TGTGCCAGCAGCCAGGCGGGGGGTGTCTATGGCTACACCTTC. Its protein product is CASSQAGGVYGYTF.

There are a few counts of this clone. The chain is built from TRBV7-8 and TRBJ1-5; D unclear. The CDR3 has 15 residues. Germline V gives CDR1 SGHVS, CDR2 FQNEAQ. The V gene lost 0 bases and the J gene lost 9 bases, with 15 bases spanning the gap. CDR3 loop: CASSLARSAKRPQHF. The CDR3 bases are TGTGCCAGCAGCTTAGCGAGATCCGCCAAGAGGCCCCAGCATTTT.

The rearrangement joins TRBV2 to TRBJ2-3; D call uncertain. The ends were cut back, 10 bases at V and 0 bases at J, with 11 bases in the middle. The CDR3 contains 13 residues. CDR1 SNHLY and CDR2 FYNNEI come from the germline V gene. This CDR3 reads CANTLWSTDTQYF. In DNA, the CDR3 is TGTGCCAACACGTTGTGGAGCACAGATACGCAGTATTTT.

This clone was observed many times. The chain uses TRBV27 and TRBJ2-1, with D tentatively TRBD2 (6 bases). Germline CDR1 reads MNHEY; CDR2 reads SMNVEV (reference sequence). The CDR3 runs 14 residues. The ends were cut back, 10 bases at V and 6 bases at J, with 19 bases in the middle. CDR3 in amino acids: CAIRGNGRRNEQFF. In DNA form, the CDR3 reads TGTGCCATCCGGGGGAACGGAAGACGCAATGAGCAGTTCTTC.

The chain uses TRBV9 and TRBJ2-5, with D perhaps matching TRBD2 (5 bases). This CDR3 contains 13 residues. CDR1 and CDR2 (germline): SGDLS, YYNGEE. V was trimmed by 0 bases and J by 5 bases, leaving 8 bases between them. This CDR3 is CASSVVGGETQYF. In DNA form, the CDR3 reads TGTGCCAGCAGCGTAGTAGGCGGGGAGACCCAGTACTTC. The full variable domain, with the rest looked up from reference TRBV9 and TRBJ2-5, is DSGVTQTPKHLITATGQRVTLRCSPRSGDLSVYWYQQSLDQGLQFLIQYYNGEERAKGNILERFSAQQFPDLHSELNLSSLELGDSALYFCASSVVGGETQYFGPGTRLLVL.

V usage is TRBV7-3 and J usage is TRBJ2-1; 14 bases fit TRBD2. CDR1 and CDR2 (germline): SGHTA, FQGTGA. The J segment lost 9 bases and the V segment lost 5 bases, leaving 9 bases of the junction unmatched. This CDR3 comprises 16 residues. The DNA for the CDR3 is TGTGCCAGCAGCCCAGGGGGACTAGCGGGGGTTGGTGAGCAGTTCTTC. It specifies CASSPGGLAGVGEQFF.

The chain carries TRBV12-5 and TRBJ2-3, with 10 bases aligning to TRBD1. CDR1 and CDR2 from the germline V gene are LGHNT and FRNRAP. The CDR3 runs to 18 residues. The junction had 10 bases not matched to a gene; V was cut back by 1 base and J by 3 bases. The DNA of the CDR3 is TGTGCTAGTGGTTTGGGGGCCCTGACAGGGGGCGGGACAGATACGCAGTATTTT. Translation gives CASGLGALTGGGTDTQYF.

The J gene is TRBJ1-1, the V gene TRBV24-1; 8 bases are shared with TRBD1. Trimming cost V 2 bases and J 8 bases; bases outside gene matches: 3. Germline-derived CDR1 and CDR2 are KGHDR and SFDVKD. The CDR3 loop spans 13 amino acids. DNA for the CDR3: TGTGCCACCAGTGATTCCCGGGACAGGGAAGCTTTCTTT. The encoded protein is CATSDSRDREAFF.

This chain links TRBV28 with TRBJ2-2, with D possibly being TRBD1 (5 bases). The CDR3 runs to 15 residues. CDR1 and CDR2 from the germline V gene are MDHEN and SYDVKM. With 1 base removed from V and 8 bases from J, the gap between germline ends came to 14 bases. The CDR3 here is CASSLSAGRSGELFF. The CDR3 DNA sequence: TGTGCCAGCAGTTTATCAGCAGGGCGGTCTGGGGAGCTGTTTTTT.

Here the CDR3 reads CASSPSGQSPQETQYF. The DNA of the CDR3 is TGTGCCAGCAGCCCTAGCGGACAGAGTCCTCAAGAGACCCAGTACTTC. The chain has TRBV9 and TRBJ2-5; possibly TRBD2 for D (7 bases). The CDR3 is 16 amino acids. V was shortened by 4 bases and J by 2 bases, with 18 bases between the two germline ends. Per germline, CDR1 SGDLS and CDR2 YYNGEE.

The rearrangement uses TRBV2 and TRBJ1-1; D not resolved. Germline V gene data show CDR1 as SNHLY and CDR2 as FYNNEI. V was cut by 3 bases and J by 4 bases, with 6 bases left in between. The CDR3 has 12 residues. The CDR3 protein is CASSESSTEAFF. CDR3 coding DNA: TGTGCCAGCAGTGAGTCCAGCACTGAAGCTTTCTTT.

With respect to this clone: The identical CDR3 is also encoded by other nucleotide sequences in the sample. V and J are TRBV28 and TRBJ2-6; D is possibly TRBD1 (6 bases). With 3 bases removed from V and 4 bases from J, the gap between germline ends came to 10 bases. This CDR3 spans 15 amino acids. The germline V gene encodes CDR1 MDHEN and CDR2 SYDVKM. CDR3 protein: CASSLSGAGANVLTF. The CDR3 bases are TGTGCCAGCAGTTTGTCAGGGGCCGGGGCCAACGTCCTGACTTTC.

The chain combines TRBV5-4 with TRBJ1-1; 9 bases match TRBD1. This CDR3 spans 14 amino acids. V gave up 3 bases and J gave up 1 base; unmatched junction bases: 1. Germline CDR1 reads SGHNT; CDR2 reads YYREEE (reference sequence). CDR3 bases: TGTGCCAGCAGCTCGGACAGGGGGAACACTGAAGCTTTCTTT. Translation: CASSSDRGNTEAFF.

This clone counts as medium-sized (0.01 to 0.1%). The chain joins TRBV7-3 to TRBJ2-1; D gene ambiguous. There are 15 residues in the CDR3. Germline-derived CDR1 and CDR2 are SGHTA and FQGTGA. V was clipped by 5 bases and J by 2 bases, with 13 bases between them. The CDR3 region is CASSDAGLTYNEQFF. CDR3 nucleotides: TGTGCCAGCAGCGACGCCGGGTTAACCTACAATGAGCAGTTCTTC.

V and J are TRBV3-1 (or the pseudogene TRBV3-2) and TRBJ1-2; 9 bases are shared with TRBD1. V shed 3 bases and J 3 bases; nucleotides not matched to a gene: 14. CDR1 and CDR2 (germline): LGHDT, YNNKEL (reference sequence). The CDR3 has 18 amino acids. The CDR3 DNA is TGTGCCAGCAGCCACCTATCACTTTCGACAGGGGGGTACTATGGCTACACCTTC. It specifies CASSHLSLSTGGYYGYTF.

CDR3 in DNA: TGTGCCAGCAGTACTCCGGGACAGGGCCTGTTTTTT. Protein product: CASSTPGQGLFF. The chain recombines TRBV6-5 with TRBJ1-4; 9 bases line up with TRBD1. Germline loops: CDR1 MNHEY, CDR2 SVGAGI. The CDR3 contains 12 residues. J gave up 14 bases and V 5 bases, and 6 bases lay outside the gene matches.

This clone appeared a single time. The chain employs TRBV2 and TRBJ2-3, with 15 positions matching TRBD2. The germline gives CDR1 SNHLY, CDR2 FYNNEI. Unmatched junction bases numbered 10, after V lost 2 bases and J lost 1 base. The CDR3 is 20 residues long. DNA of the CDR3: TGTGCCAGCAGTGAAAACCGCGGACTAGCGGGAGGGCCGGGCACAGATACGCAGTATTTT. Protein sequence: CASSENRGLAGGPGTDTQYF.

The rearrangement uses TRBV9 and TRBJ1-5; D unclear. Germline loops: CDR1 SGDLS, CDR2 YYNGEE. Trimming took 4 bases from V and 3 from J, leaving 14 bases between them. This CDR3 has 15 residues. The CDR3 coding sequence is TGTGCCAGCAGCCGGGAGCCGAGCCCCAATCAGCCCCAGCATTTT. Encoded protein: CASSREPSPNQPQHF.

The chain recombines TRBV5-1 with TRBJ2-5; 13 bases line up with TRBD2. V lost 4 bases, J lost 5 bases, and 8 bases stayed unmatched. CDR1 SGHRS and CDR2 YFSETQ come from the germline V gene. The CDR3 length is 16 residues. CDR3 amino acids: CASSQGTSGIGETQYF. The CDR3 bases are TGCGCCAGCAGCCAAGGGACTAGCGGGATCGGGGAGACCCAGTACTTC.

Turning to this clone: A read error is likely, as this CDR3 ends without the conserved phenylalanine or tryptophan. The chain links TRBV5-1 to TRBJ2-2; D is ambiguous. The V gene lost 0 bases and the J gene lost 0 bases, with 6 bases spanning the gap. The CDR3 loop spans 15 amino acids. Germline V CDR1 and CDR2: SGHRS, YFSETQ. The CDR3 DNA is TGCGCCAGCAGCTTGGCCCAGGCGAACACCGGGGAGCTGTTTTCT. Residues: CASSLAQANTGELFS.

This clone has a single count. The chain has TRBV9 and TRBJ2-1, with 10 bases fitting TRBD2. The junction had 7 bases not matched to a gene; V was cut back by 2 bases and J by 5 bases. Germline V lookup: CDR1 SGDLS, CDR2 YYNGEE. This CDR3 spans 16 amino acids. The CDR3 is CASSVGLAILDNEQFF. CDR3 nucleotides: TGTGCCAGCAGCGTGGGACTAGCGATCTTGGACAATGAGCAGTTCTTC.

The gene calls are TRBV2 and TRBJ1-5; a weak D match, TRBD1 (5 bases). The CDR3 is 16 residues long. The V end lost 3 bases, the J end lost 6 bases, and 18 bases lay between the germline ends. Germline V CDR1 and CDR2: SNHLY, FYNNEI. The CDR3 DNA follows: TGTGCCAGCAGTGAGTTGGGGGGAAGAGTCGGTCAGCCCCAGCATTTT. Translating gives CASSELGGRVGQPQHF.